One sample yielded the 10 T cell receptor beta chains listed below, sequenced in a study of blood T cell repertoires in COVID-19. TCRdb's copy holds only in-frame clones and misses some; the assay was immunoSEQ multiplex PCR. Among about 420,000 clones listed, approximately 90% were seen once. Sample: peripheral blood. The receptors come from a man between 18 and 29 years old with COVID-19, enrolled during active disease.

The V and J genes are TRBV24-1 and TRBJ2-1; perhaps TRBD1 as D (6 bases). The V end lost 9 bases, the J end lost 6 bases, and 11 bases lay between the germline ends. The CDR3 has 12 residues. Germline lookup yields CDR1 KGHDR and CDR2 SFDVKD. The CDR3 region is CATQGQSNEQFF. CDR3 coding DNA: TGTGCCACCCAAGGACAGTCCAATGAGCAGTTCTTC.

V usage is TRBV3-1 (or the pseudogene TRBV3-2) and J usage is TRBJ1-5, with 7 positions matching TRBD1. After removal of 4 bases from V and 1 base from J, the junction contained 4 bases not matched to a gene. In germline, CDR1 is LGHDT, CDR2 YNNKEL (reference sequence). This CDR3 is 15 amino acids long. The CDR3 here is CASSPRQGSNQPQHF. DNA of the CDR3: TGTGCCAGCAGCCCCCGACAGGGAAGCAATCAGCCCCAGCATTTT.

This chain links TRBV18 with TRBJ2-7, with D possibly being TRBD2 (5 bases). Germline CDR1 and CDR2: KGHSH and LQKENI. This CDR3 has 15 amino acids. The V and J ends lost 0 bases and 4 bases respectively, with 13 bases between them. CDR3 protein: CASSPPDGKMYEQYF. CDR3 coding DNA: TGTGCCAGCTCACCACCCGACGGGAAGATGTACGAGCAGTACTTC. Complete variable domain (other parts from reference TRBV18 and TRBJ2-7): NAGVMQNPRHLVRRRGQEARLRCSPMKGHSHVYWYRQLPEEGLKFMVYLQKENIIDESGMPKERFSAEFPKEGPSILRIQQVVRGDSAAYFCASSPPDGKMYEQYFGPGTRLTVT.

This chain links TRBV13 with TRBJ2-3; 8 nucleotides line up with TRBD1. The CDR3 runs to 13 residues. V gave up 10 bases and J gave up 3 bases; unmatched junction bases: 6. Germline V gives CDR1 PRHDT, CDR2 FYEKMQ (reference sequence). CDR3 coding DNA: TGTGCCATCCGACAGGGGATTACAGATACGCAGTATTTT. Translation gives CAIRQGITDTQYF.

The chain joins TRBV7-9 to TRBJ1-4; 8 nucleotides agree with TRBD1. The V gene end was trimmed by 5 bases and the J gene end by 5 bases; junction bases not matched to a gene: 10. The germline CDR1 and CDR2 sequences are SEHNR and FQNEAQ (reference sequence). CDR3 length equals 16 residues. The CDR3 here is CASSQTPDRVNEKLFF. The DNA for the CDR3 is TGTGCCAGCAGCCAAACCCCGGACAGGGTAAATGAAAAACTGTTTTTT.

CDR3 in DNA: TGTGCCAGCAGCTCCCGGGACAGGGGGTACGAGCAGTACTTC. This encodes CASSSRDRGYEQYF. The chain carries TRBV13 and TRBJ2-7; 11 positions agree with TRBD1. Trimming took 4 bases from V and 4 from J; bases not matched to a gene: 3. Germline CDR1 PRHDT, CDR2 FYEKMQ (reference sequence). The CDR3 length is 14 residues.

The CDR3 region is CASSEPWTSGVYEQYF. CDR3 DNA: TGTGCCAGCAGTGAACCTTGGACTAGCGGGGTCTACGAGCAGTACTTC. The rearrangement uses TRBV2 and TRBJ2-7, with TRBD2 matching 12 bases. With V trimmed by 2 bases and J by 3 bases, 5 bases remained unmatched. The CDR3 has 16 amino acids. The germline V gene has CDR1 SNHLY and CDR2 FYNNEI.

The J gene is TRBJ2-1, the V gene TRBV11-3; D not certain. The CDR3 runs 14 residues. Germline CDR1 and CDR2: SGHNT and YENEEA. V lost 1 base and J lost 9, with 13 bases in between. The CDR3 DNA reads as TGTGCCAGCAGCTTAGGGGCAGTTGGTGGTGAGCAGTTCTTC. Encoded protein: CASSLGAVGGEQFF.

V and J are TRBV3-1 (or the pseudogene TRBV3-2) and TRBJ1-5, with D uncertain. Germline CDR1 is LGHDT and CDR2 is YNNKEL (reference sequence). The CDR3 covers 13 residues. V was cut by 4 bases and J by 1 base, with 5 bases left in between. CDR3 in DNA: TGTGCCAGCAGCCGAACAAGCAATCAGCCCCAGCATTTT. This gives the protein CASSRTSNQPQHF.

This sequence joins TRBV10-2 and TRBJ2-7; possible D gene TRBD2, 5 bases. Germline V CDR1 and CDR2: WSHSY, SAAADI. CDR3 size: 13 residues. The ends were cut back, 6 bases at V and 6 bases at J, with 15 bases in the middle. CDR3 DNA sequence: TGCGCCAGCAGCGCGGATTCGGCGGGCGAGCAGTACTTC. It yields the protein CASSADSAGEQYF.